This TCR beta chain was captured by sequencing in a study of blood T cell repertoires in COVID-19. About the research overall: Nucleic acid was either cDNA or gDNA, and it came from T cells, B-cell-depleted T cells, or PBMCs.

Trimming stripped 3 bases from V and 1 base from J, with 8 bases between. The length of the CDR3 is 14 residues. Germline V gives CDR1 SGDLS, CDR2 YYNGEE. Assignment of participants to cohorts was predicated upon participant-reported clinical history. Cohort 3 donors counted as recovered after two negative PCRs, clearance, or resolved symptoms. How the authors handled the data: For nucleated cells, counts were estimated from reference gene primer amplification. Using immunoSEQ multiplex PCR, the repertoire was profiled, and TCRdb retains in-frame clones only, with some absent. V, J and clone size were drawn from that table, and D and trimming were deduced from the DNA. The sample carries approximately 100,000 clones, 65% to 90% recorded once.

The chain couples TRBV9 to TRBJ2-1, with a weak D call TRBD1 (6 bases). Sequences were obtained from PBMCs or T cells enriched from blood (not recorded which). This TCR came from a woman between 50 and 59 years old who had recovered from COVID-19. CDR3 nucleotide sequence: TGTGCCAGCAGCGCCGGACAGTCCTACAATGAGCAGTTCTTC. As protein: CASSAGQSYNEQFF.